These 20 T cell receptor beta chains were sequenced from one sample in a study of blood T cell repertoires in COVID-19. Using immunoSEQ multiplex PCR, the repertoire was profiled, and TCRdb retains in-frame clones only, with some absent. The table includes approximately 120,000 clones, roughly four fifths detected once. Sequences were obtained from peripheral blood. Source of these receptors: a man of 80 years or more with COVID-19, enrolled during active disease.

The genes are TRBV30 and TRBJ2-7, with a weak D call TRBD1 (6 bases). Germline V gene data show CDR1 as GTSNPN and CDR2 as SVGIG (reference sequence). V dropped 0 bases and J dropped 6 bases, with 12 bases sitting between them. The CDR3 spans 13 residues. The CDR3 bases are TGTGCCTGGAGTGTATTGAGGGGGTCCGAGCAGTACTTC. Residues: CAWSVLRGSEQYF.

This rearrangement joins TRBV28 to TRBJ1-5, with D possibly matching TRBD1 (5 bases). CDR1 is MDHEN, CDR2 SYDVKM, per germline. The CDR3 has 15 amino acids. The ends were cut back, 4 bases at V and 6 bases at J, with 16 bases in the middle. CDR3 coding DNA: TGTGCCAGCAGTTACTTCCGGGGGACCCCTCAGCCCCAGCATTTT. This codes for CASSYFRGTPQPQHF.

The V call is TRBV6-5, the J call TRBJ1-1; unclear D gene. With 2 bases removed from V and 11 bases from J, the gap between germline ends came to 15 bases. The CDR3 loop spans 13 amino acids. CDR1 is MNHEY and CDR2 is SVGAGI in the germline V gene. The CDR3 DNA reads as TGTGCCAGCAGTTACGGTGCGGGGAGGAGTGCTTTCTTT. Residues: CASSYGAGRSAFF.

The rearrangement joins TRBV28 to TRBJ1-2, with 7 nucleotides matching TRBD1. J gave up 0 bases and V 7 bases, and 11 bases lay outside the gene matches. Looked up from germline, CDR1 is MDHEN and CDR2 is SYDVKM. This CDR3 spans 16 amino acids. The CDR3 DNA reads as TGTGCCAGCACTCTACAGGGGCGGGCCACTAACTATGGCTACACCTTC. This translates into CASTLQGRATNYGYTF.

This clone was seen just once. This chain connects TRBV29-1 to TRBJ2-3, with 10 nucleotides matching TRBD2. This CDR3 region has 17 residues. The germline V gene has CDR1 SQVTM and CDR2 ANQGSEA. Trimming took 6 bases from V and 2 from J; bases not matched to a gene: 14. CDR3 in DNA: TGCAGCGTCTTTAGAGGCGGGCTAGCGGGAGTCACAGATACGCAGTATTTT. Translated, it gives CSVFRGGLAGVTDTQYF.

This chain connects TRBV10-2 to TRBJ2-2, with TRBD1 matching over 10 bases. J was trimmed by 6 bases and V by 7 bases; bases with no gene match: 11. This CDR3 has 16 residues. Per germline, CDR1 WSHSY and CDR2 SAAADI. The CDR3 spells CASIDPGQGFAGELFF. DNA for the CDR3: TGCGCCAGCATTGACCCGGGACAGGGGTTCGCCGGGGAGCTGTTTTTT.

The V gene is TRBV9, the J gene TRBJ2-5; 8 bases fit TRBD2. The CDR3 runs to 17 residues. The J segment lost 2 bases and the V segment lost 0 bases, leaving 9 bases of the junction unmatched. From germline, CDR1 is SGDLS and CDR2 YYNGEE. The CDR3 spells CASSVGASGLRQETQYF. The CDR3 nucleotides are TGTGCCAGCAGCGTAGGGGCTAGCGGGCTTAGACAAGAGACCCAGTACTTC.

The chain couples TRBV19 to TRBJ1-5; D gene unclear. Germline loops: CDR1 LNHDA, CDR2 SQIVND (reference sequence). V was shortened by 7 bases and J by 3 bases, with 13 bases between the two germline ends. The CDR3 is 14 amino acids. The CDR3 protein is CASNPEHTNQPQHF. CDR3 sequence (DNA): TGTGCCAGTAACCCGGAGCACACCAATCAGCCCCAGCATTTT. Full variable domain (remainder filled in from reference TRBV19 and TRBJ1-5): DGGITQSPKYLFRKEGQNVTLSCEQNLNHDAMYWYRQDPGQGLRLIYYSQIVNDFQKGDIAEGYSVSREKKESFPLTVTSAQKNPTAFYLCASNPEHTNQPQHFGDGTRLSIL.

This clone was picked up many times. This chain joins TRBV27 and TRBJ2-7; TRBD1 aligns across 7 bases. Germline V gene sequence: CDR1 MNHEY, CDR2 SMNVEV (reference sequence). Trimming at V came to 4 bases and at J to 5 bases, leaving 11 bases not matched to a gene. CDR3 length: 15 amino acids. CDR3 residues: CASSSTVTGVHEQYF. Written as DNA, the CDR3 is TGTGCCAGCAGTTCCACGGTTACAGGGGTACACGAGCAGTACTTC.

The chain employs TRBV19 and TRBJ1-5; 8 nucleotides match TRBD1. This CDR3 comprises 16 residues. Germline V gene lookup returns CDR1 LNHDA and CDR2 SQIVND (reference sequence). Losses at the gene ends were 3 bases for V and 3 bases for J; bases not matched to a gene: 7. The CDR3 here is CASSIQQGGDNQPQHF. The CDR3 DNA reads as TGTGCCAGTAGTATTCAACAGGGGGGTGACAATCAGCCCCAGCATTTT.

The CDR3 DNA reads TGTGCCAGCGTAATCGACAATGAGCAGTTCTTC. Translation gives CASVIDNEQFF. The chain combines TRBV28 with TRBJ2-1; D gene unclear. The CDR3 spans 11 residues. Trimming removed 8 bases from V and 5 bases from J, with 7 bases in between. The germline V gene encodes CDR1 MDHEN and CDR2 SYDVKM.

The gene calls are TRBV15 and TRBJ2-3, with TRBD2 matching over 7 bases. The CDR3 extends over 14 amino acids. The germline gives CDR1 LNHNV, CDR2 YYDKDF (reference sequence). The V and J ends lost 8 bases and 0 bases, in that order; junction bases with no gene match: 5. Here the CDR3 reads CATGREYSTDTQYF. Written as DNA, the CDR3 is TGTGCCACCGGGCGGGAGTACAGCACAGATACGCAGTATTTT.

The chain recombines TRBV28 with TRBJ2-3, with 9 nucleotides matching TRBD2. There are 16 residues in the CDR3. Trimming at V came to 6 bases and at J to 0 bases, leaving 7 bases not matched to a gene. The V gene's germline CDR1 is MDHEN and CDR2 SYDVKM. This CDR3 reads CASRLAGGSSTDTQYF. For the CDR3, the DNA is TGTGCCAGCAGGCTCGCGGGAGGGTCTAGCACAGATACGCAGTATTTT. Looking up the rest from reference TRBV28 and TRBJ2-3 gives the full variable domain: DVKVTQSSRYLVKRTGEKVFLECVQDMDHENMFWYRQDPGLGLRLIYFSYDVKMKEKGDIPEGYSVSREKKERFSLILESASTNQTSMYLCASRLAGGSSTDTQYFGPGTRLTVL.

The chain links TRBV19 to TRBJ1-2; 10 bases align to TRBD1. CDR1 LNHDA and CDR2 SQIVND come from the germline V gene (reference sequence). The CDR3 runs 15 residues. J gave up 6 bases and V 7 bases, and 11 bases lay outside the gene matches. The CDR3 spells CASTPRTGGIDGYTF. The CDR3 region has the DNA TGTGCCAGTACGCCAAGGACAGGGGGAATTGATGGCTACACCTTC.

V usage is TRBV5-1 and J usage is TRBJ1-2, with 8 nucleotides matching TRBD1. The CDR3 consists of 16 residues. The germline gives CDR1 SGHRS, CDR2 YFSETQ. V lost 0 bases to trimming and J lost 5 bases; unmatched junction nucleotides: 9. The CDR3 loop reads CASSLGDAGGSYGYTF. CDR3 nucleotides: TGCGCCAGCAGCTTGGGCGATGCAGGGGGCTCGTATGGCTACACCTTC. The full variable domain, completed using reference TRBV5-1 and TRBJ1-2, is KAGVTQTPRYLIKTRGQQVTLSCSPISGHRSVSWYQQTPGQGLQFLFEYFSETQRNKGNFPGRFSGRQFSNSRSEMNVSTLELGDSALYLCASSLGDAGGSYGYTFGSGTRLTVV.

The V call is TRBV6-5, the J call TRBJ2-7, with 9 bases fitting TRBD2. Germline values: CDR1 MNHEY, CDR2 SVGAGI. This CDR3 is 13 amino acids long. With V trimmed by 7 bases and J by 8 bases, 9 bases remained unmatched. The CDR3 DNA is TGTGCCAGCAACCCTAGCGGGGCGCGCCAGCAGTACTTC. Translated, it gives CASNPSGARQQYF.

This clone is medium-sized in the sample. The chain joins TRBV4-3 to TRBJ1-2, with D perhaps matching TRBD1 (6 bases). The germline V and J ends were trimmed by 0 bases and 6 bases, with 14 bases remaining between them. CDR1 LGHNA and CDR2 YSLEER come from the germline V gene. The CDR3 extends over 15 amino acids. CDR3 region: CASSQDRGGADGYTF. CDR3 nucleotides: TGCGCCAGCAGCCAAGATAGGGGGGGCGCGGATGGCTACACCTTC.

The V gene is TRBV13, the J gene TRBJ2-1, with D maybe TRBD1 (6 bases). The germline V and J ends were trimmed by 4 bases and 8 bases, with 30 bases remaining between them. Germline V gene sequence: CDR1 PRHDT, CDR2 FYEKMQ (reference sequence). The CDR3 is 19 residues long. The CDR3 loop reads CASSSKLGSGDPYIDEQFF. Here the CDR3 DNA reads TGTGCCAGCAGCTCCAAGCTCGGATCAGGGGACCCTTACATCGATGAGCAGTTCTTC.

The chain combines TRBV5-5 with TRBJ1-1; unclear D gene. This CDR3 has 12 amino acids. Looked up from germline, CDR1 is SGHKS and CDR2 is YYEKEE (reference sequence). The ends were cut back, 4 bases at V and 1 base at J, with 5 bases in the middle. CDR3 residues: CASSPWNTEAFF. CDR3 nucleotides: TGTGCCAGCAGCCCATGGAACACTGAAGCTTTCTTT.

The rearrangement uses TRBV28 and TRBJ2-1; 8 positions agree with TRBD2. Germline assignment: CDR1 MDHEN and CDR2 SYDVKM. J gave up 7 bases and V 4 bases, and 6 bases lay outside the gene matches. This CDR3 has 14 residues. Here the CDR3 reads CASSSSGSHNEQFF. CDR3 DNA sequence: TGTGCCAGCAGTTCAAGCGGGAGTCATAATGAGCAGTTCTTC.